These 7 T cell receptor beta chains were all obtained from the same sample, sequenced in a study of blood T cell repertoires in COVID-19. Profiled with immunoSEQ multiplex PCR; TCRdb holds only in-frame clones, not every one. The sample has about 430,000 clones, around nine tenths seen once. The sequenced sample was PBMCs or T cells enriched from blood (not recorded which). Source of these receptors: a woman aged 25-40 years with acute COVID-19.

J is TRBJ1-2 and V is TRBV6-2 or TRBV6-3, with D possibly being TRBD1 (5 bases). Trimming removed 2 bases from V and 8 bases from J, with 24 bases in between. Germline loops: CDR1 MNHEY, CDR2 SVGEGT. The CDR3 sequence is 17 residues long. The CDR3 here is CASSYMGDSGEVEGYTF. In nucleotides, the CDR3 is TGTGCCAGCAGTTACATGGGGGATAGTGGGGAGGTAGAGGGCTACACCTTC.

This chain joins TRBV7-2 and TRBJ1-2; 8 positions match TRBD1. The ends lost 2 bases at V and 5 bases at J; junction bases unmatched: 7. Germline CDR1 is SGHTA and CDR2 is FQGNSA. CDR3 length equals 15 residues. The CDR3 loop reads CASSLRGDRLYGYTF. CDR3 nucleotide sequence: TGTGCCAGCAGCTTACGAGGGGACAGGCTGTATGGCTACACCTTC.

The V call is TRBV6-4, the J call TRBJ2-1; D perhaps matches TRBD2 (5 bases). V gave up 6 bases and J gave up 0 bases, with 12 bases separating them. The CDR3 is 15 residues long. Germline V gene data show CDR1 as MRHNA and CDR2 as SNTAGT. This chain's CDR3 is CASRSGRSSYNEQFF. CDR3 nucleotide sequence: TGTGCCAGCAGGAGTGGGAGAAGCTCCTACAATGAGCAGTTCTTC.

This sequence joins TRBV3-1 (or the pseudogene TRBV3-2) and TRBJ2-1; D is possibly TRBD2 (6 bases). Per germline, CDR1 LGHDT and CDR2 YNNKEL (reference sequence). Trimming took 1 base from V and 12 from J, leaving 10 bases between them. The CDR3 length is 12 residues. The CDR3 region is CASSQAQGGQFF. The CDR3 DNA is TGTGCCAGCAGCCAAGCTCAGGGAGGGCAGTTCTTC.

CDR3 bases: TGCGCCAGCAGCTTAGGACAGCCGGGCACCGGGGAGCTGTTTTTT. It yields the protein CASSLGQPGTGELFF. The chain carries TRBV5-1 and TRBJ2-2, with D maybe TRBD1 (6 bases). V was clipped by 2 bases and J by 4 bases, with 12 bases between them. This CDR3 spans 15 amino acids. Germline V gene sequence: CDR1 SGHRS, CDR2 YFSETQ.

Written as DNA, the CDR3 is TGCGCCAGCAGCCAACCAGGGAAAGCAGATGGCTACACCTTC. Amino acid sequence: CASSQPGKADGYTF. The chain combines TRBV4-1 with TRBJ1-2; D is perhaps TRBD1 (5 bases). The CDR3 is made up of 14 amino acids. Germline CDR1 is MGHRA and CDR2 is YSYEKL. The germline V and J ends were trimmed by 2 bases and 6 bases, with 13 bases remaining between them.

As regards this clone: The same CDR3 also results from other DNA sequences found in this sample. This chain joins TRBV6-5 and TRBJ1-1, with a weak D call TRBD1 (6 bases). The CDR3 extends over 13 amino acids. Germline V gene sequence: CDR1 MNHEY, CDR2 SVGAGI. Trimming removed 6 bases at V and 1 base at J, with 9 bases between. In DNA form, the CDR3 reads TGTGCCAGCAGGGTACAGGGGAACACTGAAGCTTTCTTT. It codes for CASRVQGNTEAFF.